This T cell receptor (beta chain) stems from a study of T cell clonotyping in hematopoietic cell transplantation. General study results and limits: At the given depth, recipient repertoires were over 95% de novo clonotypes.

Regarding this clone: Its antigen remains unidentified.

V gave up 7 bases and J gave up 3 bases; unmatched junction bases: 10. CDR1 is SGHRS, CDR2 YFSETQ, per germline. The CDR3 spans 14 residues. Measured with immunoSEQ multiplex PCR; TCRdb has only the in-frame clones, and not every one. In the table there are roughly 38,000 clones, around 90% of which are singletons. The clonotype comes from a woman between 40 and 55 years old in good health. Some clones in this sample may be carry-over from other donors' samples. The rearrangement joins TRBV5-1 to TRBJ2-7; TRBD1 matches 7 bases. Sequences were obtained from peripheral blood mononuclear cells. DNA for the CDR3: TGCGCCAGCTCGTCACAGGGGTTGGACTACGAGCAGTACTTC. This encodes CASSSQGLDYEQYF.